This TCR beta chain was captured by sequencing in a study of shared clonotypes between healthy human individuals. TCRdb's table, derived via immunoSEQ multiplex PCR, lists solely in-frame clones and lacks some. The sample has under 2,500,000 clones, approximately 96% seen once. This clone appeared once. From germline, CDR1 is SGDLS and CDR2 YYNGEE. The CDR3 length is 17 residues. Unmatched junction bases numbered 8, after V lost 0 bases and J lost 3 bases. J is TRBJ2-7 and V is TRBV9; 11 bases fit TRBD2. This sequence originates from a man aged 18 to 29 in good health. Sequencing input: naive CD4+ T cells sorted from blood. Subset reported: CD45RA+ positively selected. DNA for the CDR3: TGTGCCAGCAGCGTAGATGCCCGGCTAGCGGGAGGCTACGAGCAGTACTTC. Protein sequence: CASSVDARLAGGYEQYF.